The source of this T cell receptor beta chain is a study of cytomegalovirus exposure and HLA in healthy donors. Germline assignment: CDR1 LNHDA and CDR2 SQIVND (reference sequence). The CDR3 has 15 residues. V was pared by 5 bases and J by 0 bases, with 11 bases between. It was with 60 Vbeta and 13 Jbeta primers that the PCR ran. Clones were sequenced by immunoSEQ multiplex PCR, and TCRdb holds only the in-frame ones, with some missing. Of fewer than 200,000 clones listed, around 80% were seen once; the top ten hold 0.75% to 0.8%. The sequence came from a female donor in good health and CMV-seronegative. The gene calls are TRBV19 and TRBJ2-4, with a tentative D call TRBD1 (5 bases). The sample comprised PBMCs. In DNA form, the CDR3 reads TGTGCCAGTAGTGACAGTTCTTTAGCCAAAAACATTCAGTACTTC. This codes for CASSDSSLAKNIQYF. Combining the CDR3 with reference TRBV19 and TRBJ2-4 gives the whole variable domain DGGITQSPKYLFRKEGQNVTLSCEQNLNHDAMYWYRQDPGQGLRLIYYSQIVNDFQKGDIAEGYSVSREKKESFPLTVTSAQKNPTAFYLCASSDSSLAKNIQYFGAGTRLSVL.